The rows below give T cell receptor beta chains drawn from one sample of a study of spatial heterogeneity in lung cancer. One entry per CDR3 protein results from TCRdb running MiXCR on the 5' RACE reads. Of about 7,900 distinct CDR3 sequences in the sample, about 6.7% were seen once. The source material was lung tumor tissue, sampled at surgery. Receptor source: a female donor with early-stage non-small cell lung cancer. Each CDR3 is given without its conserved first and last residue.

TRBV24-1 | ATSDPNREDTQY
TRBV7-3 | ASSSTHSDSDTQY
TRBV7-2 | ASSRTSGSNEQY
TRBV4-2 | ASSPPGSMNTEAF
TRBV28 | ASRPGWSSPLH
TRBV6-1 | ASSERGYEQY
TRBV29-1 | SAELDTQY
TRBV27 | ASTSFASGIYEQY
TRBV28 | ASSLGGVNEAF
TRBV30 | AWSAPGLAGVNEQF
TRBV20-1 | SARLGGANVLT
TRBV29-1 | SVDPFGGTSTDTQY
TRBV30 | AWSVLAPIYNEQF
TRBV29-1 | SARGLTQNIQY
TRBV20-1 | SARPPTGVAEQY
TRBV19 | ASSTWRQPQH
TRBV5-1 | ASSLGEAYRTDTQY
TRBV24-1 | AKQSGTGGNSNQPQH
TRBV7-8 | ASSTLAGSTDTQY
TRBV5-1 | ASSFSPRPRLAGRRETQY
TRBV2 | ALLGQGETVGYT
TRBV6-1 | ASSEAREKLF
TRBV6-5 | ASRLTGGLAGTGELF
TRBV11-2 | ASSRDRAHEQY
TRBV11-2 | ASSARALRSADTQY
TRBV5-1 | ASIRTGDTEAF
TRBV20-1 | SARSGDQPQH
TRBV7-8 | ASSSRAGPVDNSPLH
TRBV18 | ASSPGTASTDTQY
TRBV7-2 | ASNKPSHFRETQY
TRBV20-1 | STWSPQETQY
TRBV29-1 | SVWGHMNTEAF
TRBV7-3 | ASSPPGAGELF